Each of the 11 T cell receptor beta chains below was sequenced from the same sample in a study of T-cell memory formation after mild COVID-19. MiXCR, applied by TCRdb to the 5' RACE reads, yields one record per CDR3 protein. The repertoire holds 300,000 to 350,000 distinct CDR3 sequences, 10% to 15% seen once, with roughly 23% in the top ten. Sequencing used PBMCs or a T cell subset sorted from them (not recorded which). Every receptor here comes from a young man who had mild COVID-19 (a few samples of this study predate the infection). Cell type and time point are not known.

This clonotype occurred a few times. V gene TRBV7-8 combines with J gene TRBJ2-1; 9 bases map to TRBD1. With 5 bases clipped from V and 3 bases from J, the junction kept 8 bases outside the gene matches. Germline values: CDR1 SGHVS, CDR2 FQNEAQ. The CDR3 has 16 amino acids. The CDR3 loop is CASSPWRDRVYNEQFF. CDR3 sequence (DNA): TGTGCCAGCAGCCCATGGCGGGACAGGGTCTACAATGAGCAGTTCTTC.

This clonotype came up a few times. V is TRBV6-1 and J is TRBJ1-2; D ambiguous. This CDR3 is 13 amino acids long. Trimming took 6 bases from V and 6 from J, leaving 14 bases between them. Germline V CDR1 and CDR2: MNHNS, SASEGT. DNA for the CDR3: TGTGCCAGCAGCGTCCCCGGAAAGGATGGCTACACCTTC. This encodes CASSVPGKDGYTF.

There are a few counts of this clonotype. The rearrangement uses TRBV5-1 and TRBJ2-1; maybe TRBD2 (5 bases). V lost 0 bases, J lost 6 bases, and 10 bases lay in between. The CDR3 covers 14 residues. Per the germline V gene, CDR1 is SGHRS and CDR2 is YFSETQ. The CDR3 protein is CASSLALAGNEQFF. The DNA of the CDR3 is TGCGCCAGCAGCTTGGCCCTAGCCGGCAATGAGCAGTTCTTC.

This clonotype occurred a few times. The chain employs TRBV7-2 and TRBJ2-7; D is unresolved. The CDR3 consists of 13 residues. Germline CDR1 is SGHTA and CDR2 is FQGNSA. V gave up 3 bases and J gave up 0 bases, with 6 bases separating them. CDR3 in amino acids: CASSFVDSYEQYF. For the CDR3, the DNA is TGTGCCAGCAGCTTCGTCGACTCCTACGAGCAGTACTTC.

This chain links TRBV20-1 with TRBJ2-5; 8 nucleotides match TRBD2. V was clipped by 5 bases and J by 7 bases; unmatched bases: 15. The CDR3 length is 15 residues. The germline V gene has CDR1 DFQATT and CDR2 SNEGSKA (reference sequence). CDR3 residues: CSAPNPGLGDVTQYF. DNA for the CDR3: TGCAGTGCTCCGAACCCGGGACTAGGTGATGTGACCCAGTACTTC.

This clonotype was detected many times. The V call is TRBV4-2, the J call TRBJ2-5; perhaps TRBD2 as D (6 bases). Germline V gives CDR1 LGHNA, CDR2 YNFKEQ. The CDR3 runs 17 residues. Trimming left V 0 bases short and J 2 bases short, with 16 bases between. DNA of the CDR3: TGTGCCAGCAGCCAAGAGTGGTTAGCGGAGAGTCAAGAGACCCAGTACTTC. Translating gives CASSQEWLAESQETQYF.

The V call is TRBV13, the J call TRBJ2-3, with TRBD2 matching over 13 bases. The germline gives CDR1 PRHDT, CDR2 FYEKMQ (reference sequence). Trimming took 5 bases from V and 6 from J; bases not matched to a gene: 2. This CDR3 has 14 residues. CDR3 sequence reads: CASSRGLAGDTQYF. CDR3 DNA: TGTGCCAGCAGCCGGGGACTAGCGGGGGATACGCAGTATTTT.

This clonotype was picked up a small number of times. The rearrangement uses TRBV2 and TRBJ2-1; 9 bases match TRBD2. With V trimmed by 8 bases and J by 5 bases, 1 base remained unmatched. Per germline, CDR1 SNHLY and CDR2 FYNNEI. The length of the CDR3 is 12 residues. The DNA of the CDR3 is TGTGCCAGCTTAGCGGGGGACAATGAGCAGTTCTTC. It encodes CASLAGDNEQFF.

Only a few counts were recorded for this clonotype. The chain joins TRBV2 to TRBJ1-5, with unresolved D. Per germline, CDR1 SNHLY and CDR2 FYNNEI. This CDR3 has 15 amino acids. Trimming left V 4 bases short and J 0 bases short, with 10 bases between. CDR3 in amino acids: CASSVDRNSNQPQHF. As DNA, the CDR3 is TGTGCCAGCAGTGTCGACCGGAATAGCAATCAGCCCCAGCATTTT.

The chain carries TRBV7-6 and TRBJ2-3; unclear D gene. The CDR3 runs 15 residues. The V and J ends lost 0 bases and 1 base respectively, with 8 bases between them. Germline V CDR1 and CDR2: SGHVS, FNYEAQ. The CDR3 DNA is TGTGCCAGCAGCTTAGCGCCCGAGGGCACAGATACGCAGTATTTT. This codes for CASSLAPEGTDTQYF.

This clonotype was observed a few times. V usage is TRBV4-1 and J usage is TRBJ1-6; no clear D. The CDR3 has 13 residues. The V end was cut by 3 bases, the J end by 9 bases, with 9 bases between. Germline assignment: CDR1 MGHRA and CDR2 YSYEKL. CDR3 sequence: CASSQSRGSPLHF. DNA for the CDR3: TGCGCCAGCAGCCAGAGTAGAGGTTCACCCCTCCACTTT.